This T cell receptor beta chain was recovered during a study of response to subunit inactivated influenza vaccine. Study results and caveats: Each seasonal flu vaccination may recruit only limited new T cells, authors suggested.

One entry per CDR3 protein results from TCRdb running MiXCR on the RT-PCR reads. The data hold about 520,000 distinct CDR3 sequences, with over 25% observed a single time. V lost 5 bases and J lost 4; bases outside the gene matches: 7. The CDR3 is made up of 16 amino acids. CDR1 is MDHEN, CDR2 SYDVKM, per germline. Concerning this clonotype itself: Its antigen remains unidentified.

The clonotype was recovered from a man over 45 who received an inactivated influenza vaccine. The specimen was CD4+ T cells sorted from PBMCs, collected 5 days after vaccination. This chain connects TRBV28 to TRBJ2-3; 12 bases align to TRBD1. The CDR3 protein is CASSTTGTGGADTQYF. The DNA for the CDR3 is TGTGCCAGCAGTACGACCGGGACAGGGGGCGCAGATACGCAGTATTTT.